This T cell receptor (beta chain) was profiled in a study of CD8 T cells in Susac syndrome. This clonotype was picked up one time. A quantity of roughly 0.5 to 1 ug RNA underwent reverse transcription using random hexamers. Each CDR3 protein is one row after TCRdb ran MiXCR on the immunoSEQ multiplex PCR reads. The sample has some 300,000 distinct CDR3 sequences, almost 85% seen once; the top ten hold around 0.21%. This CDR3 has 16 amino acids. Losses at the gene ends were 5 bases for V and 6 bases for J; bases not matched to a gene: 7. Germline lookup yields CDR1 SGHRS and CDR2 YFSETQ. V and J are TRBV5-1 and TRBJ2-1, with TRBD2 matching 14 bases. The sample was CD8+ T cells from PBMCs. The TCR originated in a human donor with multiple sclerosis. The CDR3 nucleotides are TGCGCCAGCAGAACGGGACTAGCGGGAGAGATCAATGAGCAGTTCTTC. This gives the protein CASRTGLAGEINEQFF.